Shown below are 9 T cell receptor beta chains from a single sample sequenced in a study of spatial heterogeneity in lung cancer. Time point: sample taken at primary tumor resection. Sequencing covered unsorted whole RNA taken from tumor, nontumor lung or frozen PBMC. TCRdb analysed the 5' RACE reads with MiXCR anew, one entry per CDR3 protein. Of some 70,000 distinct CDR3 sequences in the sample, less than 15% are singletons; the top ten hold approximately 7.2%. The input for sequencing was PBMCs, taken at surgery. The receptors stem from a male donor with early-stage non-small cell lung cancer.

This clonotype has only a few counts. A junction boundary mismatches the germline segment, possibly from a read error. The chain carries TRBV6-2 or TRBV6-3 and TRBJ2-3, with 8 positions matching TRBD2. The CDR3 is 12 residues long. The germline gives CDR1 MNHEY, CDR2 SVGEGT. In DNA form, the CDR3 reads TGTGCCAGCAATATGCCCGGGACTAGGCGGCATTTT. Its protein product is CASNMPGTRRHF.

This clonotype was seen more than once but under ten times. The chain combines TRBV18 with TRBJ2-7, with 11 bases that match TRBD1. Trimming at V came to 6 bases and at J to 4 bases, leaving 5 bases not matched to a gene. The germline V gene has CDR1 KGHSH and CDR2 LQKENI. CDR3 length equals 14 residues. The CDR3 spells CASSRTGGLYEQYF. The CDR3 region has the DNA TGTGCCAGCTCGAGGACAGGGGGCCTGTACGAGCAGTACTTC.

This clonotype was recorded many times. The chain employs TRBV19 and TRBJ2-7, with 8 bases fitting TRBD2. The CDR3 is made up of 15 amino acids. The germline CDR1 and CDR2 sequences are LNHDA and SQIVND (reference sequence). The V segment lost 8 bases and the J segment 2 bases; nucleotides outside the gene matches: 11. For the CDR3, the DNA is TGTGCCAGTTCCCGTTGGGGTAGCGGGGCCTACGAGCAGTACTTC. Translated, it gives CASSRWGSGAYEQYF. Combining the CDR3 with reference TRBV19 and TRBJ2-7 gives the whole variable domain DGGITQSPKYLFRKEGQNVTLSCEQNLNHDAMYWYRQDPGQGLRLIYYSQIVNDFQKGDIAEGYSVSREKKESFPLTVTSAQKNPTAFYLCASSRWGSGAYEQYFGPGTRLTVT.

This clonotype appeared many times. The chain has TRBV9 and TRBJ2-6; 9 bases map to TRBD1. J lost 3 bases, V lost 1 base, and 8 bases had no gene match. This CDR3 has 18 amino acids. In germline, CDR1 is SGDLS, CDR2 YYNGEE. The DNA for the CDR3 is TGTGCCAGCAGCGTACAACTCCGGGACAGGGTTGGGGCCAACGTCCTGACTTTC. It translates to CASSVQLRDRVGANVLTF.

The V and J genes are TRBV2 and TRBJ2-5, with D possibly matching TRBD1 (5 bases). Trimming left V 5 bases short and J 2 bases short, with 12 bases between. The germline gives CDR1 SNHLY, CDR2 FYNNEI. This CDR3 has 14 residues. DNA of the CDR3: TGTGCCAGCAGTCCCCGGCAGGGACAAGAGACCCAGTACTTC. This translates into CASSPRQGQETQYF.

This clonotype was recorded many times. The J gene is TRBJ2-3, the V gene TRBV7-9, with a possible D match to TRBD1 (6 bases). Germline V lookup: CDR1 SEHNR, CDR2 FQNEAQ (reference sequence). Trimming cost V 1 base and J 2 bases, with 13 bases left between them. The CDR3 runs 16 residues. The CDR3 DNA is TGTGCCAGCAGCTTAGTCCCGACAGGTTACACAGATACGCAGTATTTT. This encodes CASSLVPTGYTDTQYF.

This clonotype was found a few times. The V gene is TRBV27, the J gene TRBJ1-5, with 9 positions matching TRBD1. J lost 9 bases, V lost 8 bases, and 17 bases had no gene match. Germline V lookup: CDR1 MNHEY, CDR2 SMNVEV (reference sequence). This CDR3 has 16 amino acids. The CDR3 spells CASRRASGTGRVPQHF. CDR3 DNA sequence: TGTGCCAGCCGCCGTGCTTCCGGGACAGGGAGGGTGCCCCAGCATTTT.

This clonotype has just a few counts. V usage is TRBV9 and J usage is TRBJ2-2; 10 positions match TRBD1. This CDR3 has 17 residues. V was clipped by 0 bases and J by 1 base; unmatched bases: 3. From germline, CDR1 is SGDLS and CDR2 YYNGEE. The CDR3 DNA reads as TGTGCCAGCAGCGTAGCTAGGGACAGGGGGAACACCGGGGAGCTGTTTTTT. It translates to CASSVARDRGNTGELFF.

The rearrangement joins TRBV2 to TRBJ1-3, with unresolved D. The CDR3 is 16 residues long. CDR1 is SNHLY and CDR2 is FYNNEI in the germline V gene. Trimming shortened V by 3 bases and J by 0 bases, and 12 bases separated the two germline ends. The DNA for the CDR3 is TGTGCCAGCAGTGATGTGGATACCGTCTCTGGAAACACCATATATTTT. Amino acid sequence: CASSDVDTVSGNTIYF.